The clone carrying this TCR beta chain was detected many times. RNA transcripts served as the template for amplifying TCR beta CDR3 regions. The primer set for the first-round RT-PCR of the TCR CDR3 was HTBI. TCRdb called the multiplex PCR reads again in MiXCR, with one record for every CDR3 protein. The sample has 600,000 to 700,000 distinct CDR3 sequences, roughly 15% seen once. The CDR3 is 17 residues long. V lost 7 bases and J 5 bases, leaving 30 bases between the germline ends. Germline values: CDR1 GTSNPN, CDR2 SVGIG (reference sequence). The data derive from a study of T cells in Graves' hyperthyroidism and ophthalmopathy. At the level of the study: Specimen type is peripheral blood, collected at initial diagnosis prior to any treatment.

Subjects with ophthalmopathy showed a Clinical Activity Score no lower than 3, a NOSPECS grade no lower than 4, and a duration shorter than 3 months. The V and J genes are TRBV30 and TRBJ2-7; D may match TRBD1 or TRBD2 (7 bases each). The receptor was derived from a woman in her 40s with Graves' ophthalmopathy. The sample taken for sequencing was blood. The CDR3 nucleotides are TGTGCCTCCTCTATCACCAGGGGGAGGCTCCGGGGGGACGAGCAGTACTTC. Its protein product is CASSITRGRLRGDEQYF. The whole variable domain, remainder taken from reference TRBV30 and TRBJ2-7, is SQTIHQWPATLVQPVGSPLSLECTVEGTSNPNLYWYRQAAGRGLQLLFYSVGIGQISSEVPQNLSASRPQDRQFILSSKKLLLSDSGFYLCASSITRGRLRGDEQYFGPGTRLTVT.